The TCR beta chain under discussion was sequenced for a study of shared clonotypes between healthy human individuals. Study at large: For every donor, three CD4 naive, three CD4 memory, two CD8 naive and one CD8 memory plates were used.

Overall study findings and caveats: Depth was large, yet rarefaction showed that sorted-subset sequencing was incomplete. Only a few donors were included, so the genetic and exposure-history diversity represented was limited.

This clone occurred once. Its antigen is unknown. CD8 cells regarded as naive lacked CD45RO, were positively chosen for CCR7, and omitted terminally differentiated effector memory CD45RA+ cells. The CDR3 contains 16 residues. V was pared by 3 bases and J by 0 bases, with 16 bases between. Germline assignment: CDR1 SGHRS and CDR2 YFSETQ. Replicate PCRs from sorted subsets contained roughly 200 ng DNA, which is around 30,000 T cell genomes. Sequenced by immunoSEQ multiplex PCR; TCRdb stores in-frame clones only, minus some. Of about 2 million clones listed, roughly 95% are singletons. Sequenced sample: naive CD8+ T cells sorted from blood. The source is a man younger than 35 in good health. This rearrangement joins TRBV5-1 to TRBJ2-7, with D tentatively TRBD2 (5 bases). The CDR3 DNA reads TGCGCCAGCAGCTCGCCCCTCGGACTGGACTCCTACGAGCAGTACTTC. Amino acid sequence: CASSSPLGLDSYEQYF.